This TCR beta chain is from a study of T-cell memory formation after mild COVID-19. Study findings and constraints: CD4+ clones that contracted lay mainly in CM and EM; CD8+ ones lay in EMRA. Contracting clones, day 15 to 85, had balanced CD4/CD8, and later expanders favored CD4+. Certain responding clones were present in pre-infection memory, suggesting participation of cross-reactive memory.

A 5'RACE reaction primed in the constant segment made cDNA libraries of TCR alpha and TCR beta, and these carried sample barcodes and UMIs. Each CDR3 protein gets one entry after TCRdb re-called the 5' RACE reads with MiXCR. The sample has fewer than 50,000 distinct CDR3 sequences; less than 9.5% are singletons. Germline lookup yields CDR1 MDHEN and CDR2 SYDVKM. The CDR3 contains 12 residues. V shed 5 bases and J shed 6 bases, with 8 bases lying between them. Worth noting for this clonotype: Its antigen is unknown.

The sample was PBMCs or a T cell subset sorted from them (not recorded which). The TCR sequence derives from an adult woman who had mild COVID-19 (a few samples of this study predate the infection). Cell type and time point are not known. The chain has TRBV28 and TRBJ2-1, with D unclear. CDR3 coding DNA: TGTGCCAGCAGTCCACATCTCAATGAGCAGTTCTTC. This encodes CASSPHLNEQFF.